These 22 T cell receptor beta chains came from one sample sequenced in a study of T cell responses to AZD1222 COVID-19 vaccine. Libraries were prepared by immunoSEQ multiplex PCR; TCRdb keeps only in-frame clonotypes and omits some of them. The sample gives roughly 150,000 clones, 92% of which show up once; 9% to 9.5% is in the top ten. The starting material was peripheral blood, obtained 28 days after the second AZD1222 dose. The receptors were gathered from an adult who received the AZD1222 COVID-19 vaccine.

This clone was found once. The rearrangement joins TRBV6-2 or TRBV6-3 to TRBJ2-5, with D possibly being TRBD1 (6 bases). CDR1 is MNHEY, CDR2 SVGEGT, per germline. Trimming pared 5 bases from V and 4 bases from J, leaving 11 bases between. The CDR3 contains 13 residues. DNA of the CDR3: TGTGCCAGCAGTAACAGGGTCCCAGAGACCCAGTACTTC. This gives the protein CASSNRVPETQYF.

The chain couples TRBV5-1 to TRBJ1-6; TRBD1 might be the D (5 bases). The germline gives CDR1 SGHRS, CDR2 YFSETQ. Trimming left V 5 bases short and J 8 bases short, with 14 bases between. This CDR3 spans 14 amino acids. The CDR3 sequence is CASSERGPDSPLHF. CDR3 sequence (DNA): TGCGCCAGCAGTGAGAGGGGCCCGGATTCACCCCTCCACTTT.

This sequence joins TRBV7-2 and TRBJ1-5; tentative D call: TRBD1 (5 bases). Trimming shortened V by 2 bases and J by 6 bases, and 14 bases separated the two germline ends. The germline V gene encodes CDR1 SGHTA and CDR2 FQGNSA. This CDR3 comprises 15 residues. CDR3 bases: TGTGCCAGCAGCTTATTGGTAGGGGCAGGTCAGCCCCAGCATTTT. This gives the protein CASSLLVGAGQPQHF.

This clone has only one observation. The chain is built from TRBV18 and TRBJ1-2, with D perhaps TRBD1 (6 bases). The germline V gene has CDR1 KGHSH and CDR2 LQKENI. The ends were cut back, 6 bases at V and 8 bases at J, with 16 bases in the middle. The CDR3 has 13 amino acids. The CDR3 protein is CASSQDRMTGYTF. The CDR3, as DNA: TGTGCCAGCTCTCAAGACAGGATGACAGGCTACACCTTC.

This chain connects TRBV5-1 to TRBJ1-2; TRBD1 matches 8 bases. The germline gives CDR1 SGHRS, CDR2 YFSETQ. J gave up 2 bases and V 4 bases, and 7 bases lay outside the gene matches. This CDR3 has 15 amino acids. CDR3 nucleotides: TGCGCCAGCAGCCTAACAACAGGGGGGAACTATGGCTACACCTTC. As protein: CASSLTTGGNYGYTF.

This clone was seen a few times. The chain is built from TRBV6-1 and TRBJ1-6, with D possibly matching TRBD1 (5 bases). With 0 bases removed from V and 8 bases from J, the gap between germline ends came to 11 bases. The germline V gene has CDR1 MNHNS and CDR2 SASEGT. The CDR3 sequence is 15 residues long. The CDR3 sequence is CASSEAEAGHSPLHF. For the CDR3, the DNA is TGTGCCAGCAGTGAAGCGGAAGCAGGGCATTCACCCCTCCACTTT.

In its sample, this clone was seen once. This chain links TRBV28 with TRBJ1-6; D remains unclear. There are 15 residues in the CDR3. Trimming stripped 6 bases from V and 11 bases from J, with 20 bases between. Per germline, CDR1 MDHEN and CDR2 SYDVKM. CDR3 sequence: CASSPGEAPTPPLHF. CDR3 DNA: TGTGCCAGCAGCCCCGGGGAGGCCCCCACCCCACCCCTCCACTTT.

In its sample, this clone was seen once. The genes are TRBV6-6 and TRBJ1-3; D is perhaps TRBD1 (5 bases). CDR1 is MNHNY, CDR2 SVGAGI, per germline (reference sequence). V shed 7 bases and J shed 2 bases, with 15 bases lying between them. The CDR3 runs 15 residues. The CDR3 DNA is TGTGCCAGCACCTTTCCGGGACCTACTGGAAACACCATATATTTT. Encoded protein: CASTFPGPTGNTIYF.

This chain uses TRBV25-1 with TRBJ1-2; D gene ambiguous. This CDR3 comprises 12 residues. Germline lookup yields CDR1 MGHDK and CDR2 SYGVNS. Trimming cost V 6 bases and J 7 bases, with 12 bases left between them. The CDR3 region has the DNA TGTGCCAGCAGCTTCCAACCGGGTGGCTACACCTTC. Translating gives CASSFQPGGYTF.

The table lists this clone with a few counts. The chain carries TRBV27 and TRBJ1-2; 8 positions agree with TRBD1. The germline V gene has CDR1 MNHEY and CDR2 SMNVEV (reference sequence). Losses at the gene ends were 0 bases for V and 8 bases for J; bases not matched to a gene: 8. This CDR3 contains 15 residues. This chain's CDR3 is CASSLSPGGLGGYTF. CDR3 sequence (DNA): TGTGCCAGCAGTTTATCGCCAGGGGGCCTCGGCGGCTACACCTTC.

The V gene is TRBV19, the J gene TRBJ1-5; 12 bases map to TRBD1. The CDR3 has 15 amino acids. The germline V gene has CDR1 LNHDA and CDR2 SQIVND (reference sequence). V gave up 7 bases and J gave up 6 bases; unmatched junction bases: 7. The CDR3 DNA is TGTGCCAGTACCTTAGGGACAGGGGGCGTTCAGCCCCAGCATTTT. Amino acid sequence: CASTLGTGGVQPQHF.

J is TRBJ1-3 and V is TRBV27; a possible D gene is TRBD1 (5 bases). This CDR3 contains 17 residues. Germline V gives CDR1 MNHEY, CDR2 SMNVEV (reference sequence). The V end was cut by 5 bases, the J end by 0 bases, with 17 bases between. This CDR3 is CASSLQSPGGSGNTIYF. CDR3 nucleotide sequence: TGTGCCAGCAGTCTTCAGAGCCCGGGGGGCTCTGGAAACACCATATATTTT.

The sample holds a few counts of this clone. This chain connects TRBV6-4 to TRBJ2-3, with 11 bases lining up with TRBD2. The CDR3 has 14 residues. V shed 3 bases, J shed 4 bases, and the junction held 0 bases outside the gene matches. Germline values: CDR1 MRHNA, CDR2 SNTAGT. This chain's CDR3 is CASSELAGADTQYF. CDR3 coding DNA: TGTGCCAGCAGTGAACTAGCGGGAGCAGATACGCAGTATTTT.

The chain has TRBV5-1 and TRBJ1-1; D ambiguous. This CDR3 spans 13 amino acids. With 1 base removed from V and 1 base from J, the gap between germline ends came to 5 bases. The germline V gene has CDR1 SGHRS and CDR2 YFSETQ. This chain's CDR3 is CASSLNTNTEAFF. The CDR3 coding sequence is TGCGCCAGCAGCTTGAACACGAACACTGAAGCTTTCTTT.

V gene TRBV27 combines with J gene TRBJ1-2; TRBD1 agrees at 7 bases. The CDR3 is 15 residues long. J gave up 2 bases and V 10 bases, and 13 bases lay outside the gene matches. Germline lookup yields CDR1 MNHEY and CDR2 SMNVEV (reference sequence). CDR3: CATRNLGQTNYGYTF. In DNA, the CDR3 is TGTGCCACTCGGAACCTGGGACAGACAAACTATGGCTACACCTTC.

This clone was picked up one time. V usage is TRBV5-4 and J usage is TRBJ1-1; tentatively, D is TRBD1 (5 bases). The V end lost 4 bases, the J end lost 6 bases, and 13 bases lay between the germline ends. CDR1 is SGHNT, CDR2 YYREEE, per germline (reference sequence). The CDR3 length is 13 residues. The chain's CDR3 is CASSVVGVAEAFF. The DNA of the CDR3 is TGTGCCAGCAGCGTCGTGGGGGTGGCTGAAGCTTTCTTT.

The chain is built from TRBV6-1 and TRBJ1-6, with 9 bases aligning to TRBD1. V gave up 4 bases and J gave up 4 bases; unmatched junction bases: 5. The germline V gene encodes CDR1 MNHNS and CDR2 SASEGT. This CDR3 is built from 16 residues. For the CDR3, the DNA is TGTGCCAGCAGTGGCGGGACAGGGTTTTATAATTCACCCCTCCACTTT. Translation gives CASSGGTGFYNSPLHF.

This clone was recorded only once. V is TRBV28 and J is TRBJ1-5, with D maybe TRBD1 (5 bases). The CDR3 is made up of 15 amino acids. V shed 2 bases and J shed 0 bases, with 8 bases lying between them. Looked up from germline, CDR1 is MDHEN and CDR2 is SYDVKM. Written as DNA, the CDR3 is TGTGCCAGCAGTTTAGGGACGGATAGCAATCAGCCCCAGCATTTT. The encoded protein is CASSLGTDSNQPQHF.

V gene TRBV6-2 or TRBV6-3 combines with J gene TRBJ1-1; D ambiguous. CDR1 is MNHEY, CDR2 SVGEGT, per germline. This CDR3 has 15 amino acids. Between the trimmed V and J ends, which lost 2 bases and 1 base, there was a span of 11 bases. The CDR3 region is CASSYKYQQNTEAFF. The DNA of the CDR3 is TGTGCCAGCAGTTACAAATACCAGCAGAACACTGAAGCTTTCTTT.

The chain combines TRBV24-1 with TRBJ1-2; unclear D gene. Between the trimmed V and J ends, which lost 9 bases and 5 bases, there was a span of 18 bases. Germline V CDR1 and CDR2: KGHDR, SFDVKD. The CDR3 totals 14 residues. CDR3 sequence reads: CATSSHEGTYGYTF. The CDR3 region has the DNA TGTGCCACCTCCTCTCATGAAGGTACTTATGGCTACACCTTC.

V is TRBV3-1 (or the pseudogene TRBV3-2) and J is TRBJ1-6; no clear D gene. The V end was cut by 0 bases, the J end by 6 bases, with 6 bases between. CDR1 LGHDT and CDR2 YNNKEL come from the germline V gene (reference sequence). The CDR3 runs to 14 residues. DNA for the CDR3: TGTGCCAGCAGCCAAGATACAGCTAATTCACCCCTCCACTTT. As protein: CASSQDTANSPLHF.

The chain carries TRBV5-1 and TRBJ1-2; D gene ambiguous. The germline V gene encodes CDR1 SGHRS and CDR2 YFSETQ. This CDR3 comprises 14 residues. Trimming removed 4 bases at V and 3 bases at J, with 13 bases between. CDR3 nucleotides: TGCGCCAGCAGCGTAACCGGGAGTGACTATGGCTACACCTTC. Translating it yields CASSVTGSDYGYTF.